This T cell receptor beta chain was sequenced in a study of vaccination and CD4 T cells after COVID-19. Scientists ran DNA taken from cultured CD4+ T cells through the Oncomine TCR Beta short-read assay for sequencing. TCRdb re-called the PCR reads through MiXCR, storing one row per CDR3 protein. This sample has roughly 9,900 distinct CDR3 sequences, with 50% to 65% found just once. Treatment: approximately 9-day PBMC culture with coronavirus spike peptide pools or control peptides (ViraFEST assay). A remark on this clonotype: Antigen: not known.

Per germline, CDR1 SGHTS and CDR2 YDEGEE. V dropped 4 bases and J dropped 4 bases, with 23 bases sitting between them. The CDR3 totals 17 residues. The TCR originated in a human donor who had recovered from COVID-19. The chain recombines TRBV5-8 with TRBJ1-2, with D perhaps TRBD1 (5 bases). The sequenced material came from CD4+ T cells from blood, cultured in vitro. CDR3 sequence reads: CASSRFPLRVLGYGYTF. The CDR3 DNA follows: TGTGCCAGCAGCCGTTTCCCCCTCAGGGTTTTGGGCTATGGCTACACCTTC.